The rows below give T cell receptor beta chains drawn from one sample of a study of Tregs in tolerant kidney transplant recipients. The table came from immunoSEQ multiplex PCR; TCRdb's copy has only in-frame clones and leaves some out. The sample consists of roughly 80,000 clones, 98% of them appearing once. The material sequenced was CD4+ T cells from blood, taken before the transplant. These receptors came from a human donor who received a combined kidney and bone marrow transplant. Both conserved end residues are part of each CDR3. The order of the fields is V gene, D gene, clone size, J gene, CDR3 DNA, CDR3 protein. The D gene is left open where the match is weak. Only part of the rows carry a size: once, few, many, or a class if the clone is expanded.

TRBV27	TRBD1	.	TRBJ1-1	TGTGCCAGCAGTTTATTAAGGGCAGGGGGCACTGAAGCTTTCTTT	CASSLLRAGGTEAFF
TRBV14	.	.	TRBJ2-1	TGTGCCAGCAGCCAAGACCCCCCTAGCGTTAGCTCCTACAATGAGCAGTTCTTC	CASSQDPPSVSSYNEQFF
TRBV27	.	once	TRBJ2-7	TGTGCCAGCAGTTTAGGATCTGGCGGGTGGGACTACGAGCAGTACTTC	CASSLGSGGWDYEQYF
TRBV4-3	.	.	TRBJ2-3	TGCGCCAGCAGCCAAGATAGGGGGGCGGGGGTTGAAGATACGCAGTATTTT	CASSQDRGAGVEDTQYF
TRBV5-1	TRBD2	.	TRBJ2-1	TGCGCCAGCAGCTTGGTGGCGGGAGCTAGGCATGAGCAGTTCTTC	CASSLVAGARHEQFF
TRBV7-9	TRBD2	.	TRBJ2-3	TGTGCCAGCAGCCTACTAGCGGGAGGACACACAGATACGCAGTATTTT	CASSLLAGGHTDTQYF
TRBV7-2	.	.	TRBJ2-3	TGTGCCAGCAGCCCCAGTGCGGGGGCAAGTCGGGATACGCAGTATTTT	CASSPSAGASRDTQYF
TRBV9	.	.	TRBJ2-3	TGTGCCAGCAGCTTCGGACTAAGCACAGATACGCAGTATTTT	CASSFGLSTDTQYF
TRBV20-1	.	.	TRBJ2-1	TGCAGTGCTAGGTCCTATGAGCAGTTCTTC	CSARSYEQFF
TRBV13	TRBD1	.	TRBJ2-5	TGTGCCAGCAGTTTAGGGGGCAGCGGAGAGACCCAGTACTTC	CASSLGGSGETQYF
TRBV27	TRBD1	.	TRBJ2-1	TGTGCCAGCAGTTCGGGACAGGGGGGGTATGAGCAGTTCTTC	CASSSGQGGYEQFF
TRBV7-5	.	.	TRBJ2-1	TGTGTCAGAAGCGGGGGGGCGGAGGGCAGCTTACCTAGCGGTTGGAGGGGCAATGAGCAGTTCTTC	CVRSGGAEGSLPSGWRGNEQFF